One and the same sample provided the 3 T cell receptor beta chains below, sequenced in a study of cytomegalovirus exposure and HLA in healthy donors. The PCR employed 60 Vbeta primers together with 13 Jbeta primers. TCRdb's table, derived via immunoSEQ multiplex PCR, lists solely in-frame clones and lacks some. Of roughly 160,000 clones in the sample, roughly 75% are singletons; the top ten hold approximately 2.4%. The sequenced sample was PBMCs. Receptor source: a female donor in good health and CMV-seronegative.

This clone occurred a few times. This chain connects TRBV6-5 to TRBJ1-5; TRBD1 agrees at 8 bases. In germline, CDR1 is MNHEY, CDR2 SVGAGI. V shed 5 bases, J shed 6 bases, and the junction held 6 bases outside the gene matches. The CDR3 totals 14 residues. CDR3 protein: CASSDTGTGQPQHF. CDR3 DNA: TGTGCCAGCAGTGACACAGGGACAGGTCAGCCCCAGCATTTT.

This chain links TRBV9 with TRBJ2-1, with TRBD1 identical over 9 bases. Germline CDR1 SGDLS, CDR2 YYNGEE. V lost 4 bases and J lost 5; bases outside the gene matches: 7. This CDR3 contains 15 residues. For the CDR3, the DNA is TGTGCCAGCAGCTCCCGGGACAGGGTAGACAATGAGCAGTTCTTC. Its protein product is CASSSRDRVDNEQFF.

V and J are TRBV11-2 and TRBJ2-7, with 8 bases matching TRBD1. This CDR3 is 15 amino acids long. Germline V gene sequence: CDR1 SGHAT, CDR2 FQNNGV. The V segment lost 4 bases and the J segment 6 bases; nucleotides outside the gene matches: 11. The CDR3 is CASSSEGPGGLEQYF. DNA of the CDR3: TGTGCCAGCAGCTCGGAGGGACCAGGGGGCCTCGAGCAGTACTTC.